This T cell receptor (beta chain) was captured by sequencing in a study of a mutant IDH1 vaccine in newly diagnosed glioma. Study summary: Patients were pretreated with radiotherapy, temozolomide, or both, mostly both.

Profiled with immunoSEQ multiplex PCR; TCRdb holds only in-frame clones, not every one. The table records 40,000 or so clones, roughly 92% of them present only once. Time point given: baseline, week 1 (first vaccination visit). Treatment of the sample: pre-vaccination baseline after standard-of-care therapy. This clonotype was obtained from a man younger than 35 with glioma. The sequences come from PBMCs, collected from a glioma patient treated with radiotherapy, temozolomide or both.

CDR3 in amino acids: CASSLSGSSYEQYF. The CDR3 nucleotides read TGTGCCAGCAGCTTATCCGGAAGCTCCTACGAGCAGTACTTC. This chain uses TRBV7-9 with TRBJ2-7; D gene uncertain. There are 14 residues in the CDR3. V gave up 2 bases and J gave up 0 bases, with 8 bases separating them. CDR1 is SEHNR, CDR2 FQNEAQ, per germline (reference sequence).